What follows are 29 T cell receptor beta chains derived from one specimen sequenced in a study of CD8 T cells in Susac syndrome. An input of roughly 0.45 to 1 ug of RNA was subjected to reverse transcription using random hexamers. TCRdb redid the calling of the immunoSEQ multiplex PCR reads with MiXCR, one entry per CDR3 protein. The sample has 150,000 to 200,000 distinct CDR3 sequences; just under 95% are singletons. The sample was CD4+ T cells from PBMCs. The receptors were gathered from a human donor in good health.

The chain joins TRBV6-5 to TRBJ2-7, with 9 bases that match TRBD1. The J segment lost 3 bases and the V segment lost 0 bases, leaving 6 bases of the junction unmatched. CDR1 MNHEY and CDR2 SVGAGI come from the germline V gene. The CDR3 length is 16 residues. The CDR3 sequence is CASSYSTGGSIYEQYF. As DNA, the CDR3 is TGTGCCAGCAGTTACTCCACAGGGGGCTCCATCTACGAGCAGTACTTC.

The rearrangement uses TRBV9 and TRBJ2-2, with D hard to call. Trimming removed 1 base from V and 3 bases from J, with 7 bases in between. In germline, CDR1 is SGDLS, CDR2 YYNGEE. The CDR3 has 14 residues. For the CDR3, the DNA is TGTGCCAGCAGCGTAACTCGGGACACCGGGGAGCTGTTTTTT. Its protein product is CASSVTRDTGELFF.

The chain is built from TRBV7-2 and TRBJ1-2; 7 bases map to TRBD1. The CDR3 extends over 16 amino acids. V shed 4 bases, J shed 7 bases, and the junction held 15 bases outside the gene matches. The germline V gene has CDR1 SGHTA and CDR2 FQGNSA. The CDR3 nucleotides read TGTGCCAGCAGCTCAAGCGGAGACAGGGCAGGGAGTGGCTACACCTTC. As protein: CASSSSGDRAGSGYTF.

V gene TRBV20-1 combines with J gene TRBJ1-2, with TRBD1 as a possible D gene (5 bases). The germline V gene has CDR1 DFQATT and CDR2 SNEGSKA (reference sequence). V was trimmed by 3 bases and J by 3 bases, leaving 11 bases between them. The CDR3 extends over 13 amino acids. The CDR3 reads CSASKGEDYGYTF. The CDR3 DNA follows: TGCAGTGCTAGTAAAGGGGAGGACTATGGCTACACCTTC.

The V and J genes are TRBV7-2 and TRBJ1-2; tentative D call: TRBD1 (6 bases). In germline, CDR1 is SGHTA, CDR2 FQGNSA. The CDR3 is 16 residues long. V lost 3 bases, J lost 4 bases, and 18 bases lay in between. CDR3 nucleotide sequence: TGTGCCAGCAGCTTCCTCAGGGCAGGGGTCCCCTATGGCTACACCTTC. Its protein product is CASSFLRAGVPYGYTF.

The chain joins TRBV3-1 to TRBJ2-3; 8 bases map to TRBD2. V lost 5 bases to trimming and J lost 6 bases; unmatched junction nucleotides: 7. Germline assignment: CDR1 LGHDT and CDR2 YNNKEL (reference sequence). The CDR3 spans 14 residues. In DNA, the CDR3 is TGTGCCAGCAGCACGGGACTAGGTTCTGATACGCAGTATTTT. Residues: CASSTGLGSDTQYF.

The rearrangement joins TRBV25-1 to TRBJ1-1; no clear D gene. Trimming removed 7 bases from V and 1 base from J, with 13 bases in between. This CDR3 has 14 residues. CDR1 is MGHDK, CDR2 SYGVNS, per germline. The CDR3 nucleotides read TGTGCCAGCAAAGGAAGCCACCGGAACACTGAAGCTTTCTTT. This gives the protein CASKGSHRNTEAFF.

The chain combines TRBV18 with TRBJ2-7; the D is unclear. This CDR3 is 14 amino acids long. In germline, CDR1 is KGHSH, CDR2 LQKENI. V was cut by 6 bases and J by 4 bases, with 16 bases left in between. CDR3 nucleotide sequence: TGTGCCAGCTCGGTCACCGAAGGACCGTACGAGCAGTACTTC. Residues: CASSVTEGPYEQYF.

This clonotype was seen a single time. This chain connects TRBV5-1 to TRBJ2-5; weak D call: TRBD2 (6 bases). Trimming took 7 bases from V and 1 from J, leaving 14 bases between them. From germline, CDR1 is SGHRS and CDR2 YFSETQ. This CDR3 comprises 14 residues. CDR3 nucleotide sequence: TGCGCCAGCGGGAGGACGGAAATCCAAGAGACCCAGTACTTC. Translation: CASGRTEIQETQYF.

The chain combines TRBV20-1 with TRBJ2-7, with 12 positions matching TRBD2. This CDR3 contains 15 residues. V shed 1 base, J shed 2 bases, and the junction held 3 bases outside the gene matches. Germline V lookup: CDR1 DFQATT, CDR2 SNEGSKA (reference sequence). CDR3 sequence reads: CSARVRLAGAYEQYF. For the CDR3, the DNA is TGCAGTGCTAGAGTGCGACTAGCGGGGGCCTACGAGCAGTACTTC.

This chain joins TRBV18 and TRBJ1-1; the D gene is possibly TRBD1 (5 bases). Germline V CDR1 and CDR2: KGHSH, LQKENI. V was clipped by 4 bases and J by 6 bases, with 12 bases between them. The CDR3 covers 13 residues. The CDR3 sequence is CASSLAVGAEAFF. The DNA of the CDR3 is TGTGCCAGCTCACTTGCAGTGGGGGCTGAAGCTTTCTTT.

The genes are TRBV15 and TRBJ2-5, with D perhaps matching TRBD1 (7 bases). From germline, CDR1 is LNHNV and CDR2 YYDKDF (reference sequence). The V gene lost 0 bases and the J gene lost 5 bases, with 10 bases spanning the gap. This CDR3 comprises 14 residues. Here the CDR3 reads CATSREAGGETQYF. The CDR3 DNA sequence: TGTGCCACCAGCAGAGAGGCAGGGGGGGAGACCCAGTACTTC.

The V gene is TRBV5-6, the J gene TRBJ2-7; maybe TRBD2 (6 bases). The CDR3 contains 15 residues. From germline, CDR1 is SGHDT and CDR2 YYEEEE. Trimming removed 1 base from V and 6 bases from J, with 17 bases in between. The DNA for the CDR3 is TGTGCCAGCAGCTTGTTCGGGGGTGGAATTCGCGAGCAGTACTTC. It encodes CASSLFGGGIREQYF.

The rearrangement uses TRBV7-3 and TRBJ2-3; 9 bases are a match to TRBD2. The CDR3 runs to 15 residues. V gave up 5 bases and J gave up 2 bases; unmatched junction bases: 5. CDR1 SGHTA and CDR2 FQGTGA come from the germline V gene. The CDR3 DNA is TGTGCCAGCAGCCCCAGCGGGGGGATCACAGATACGCAGTATTTT. As protein: CASSPSGGITDTQYF.

The V call is TRBV6-5, the J call TRBJ1-3; tentatively, D is TRBD1 (6 bases). Germline values: CDR1 MNHEY, CDR2 SVGAGI. With 1 base removed from V and 3 bases from J, the gap between germline ends came to 13 bases. The CDR3 is made up of 16 amino acids. CDR3 in amino acids: CASSYWAGAGGNTIYF. CDR3 DNA sequence: TGTGCCAGCAGTTACTGGGCAGGGGCTGGTGGAAACACCATATATTTT.

The CDR3: CASSDPGGEYEQYF. In DNA form, the CDR3 reads TGCGCCAGCAGCGATCCGGGAGGGGAGTACGAGCAGTACTTC. The chain employs TRBV5-1 and TRBJ2-7, with TRBD2 identical over 8 bases. CDR1 and CDR2 from the germline V gene are SGHRS and YFSETQ. This CDR3 has 14 amino acids. Germline trimming cut 4 bases from V and 4 bases from J; bases unmatched to any gene: 7.

The chain has TRBV10-3 and TRBJ1-1; TRBD1 agrees at 9 bases. The CDR3 is 12 residues long. From germline, CDR1 is ENHRY and CDR2 SYGVKD. The ends lost 3 bases at V and 11 bases at J; junction bases unmatched: 4. CDR3 protein: CAISDRTGVAFF. The CDR3 coding sequence is TGTGCCATCAGTGATAGGACAGGGGTGGCTTTCTTT.

The rearrangement links TRBV15 to TRBJ1-1, with D unresolved. The V and J ends lost 2 bases and 0 bases respectively, with 13 bases between them. The CDR3 covers 16 residues. Germline V gives CDR1 LNHNV, CDR2 YYDKDF (reference sequence). CDR3 sequence (DNA): TGTGCCACCAGCAGATTAGACCTCCGGCTGAACACTGAAGCTTTCTTT. The encoded protein is CATSRLDLRLNTEAFF.

In nucleotides, the CDR3 is TGCGCCAGCAGCTCGGGTGCTACCGAGCAGTACTTC. Its translation: CASSSGATEQYF. V gene TRBV5-1 combines with J gene TRBJ2-7; D is uncertain. V was trimmed by 3 bases and J by 6 bases, leaving 10 bases between them. The CDR3 is 12 amino acids. Germline CDR1 SGHRS, CDR2 YFSETQ. The full variable domain, completed using reference TRBV5-1 and TRBJ2-7, is KAGVTQTPRYLIKTRGQQVTLSCSPISGHRSVSWYQQTPGQGLQFLFEYFSETQRNKGNFPGRFSGRQFSNSRSEMNVSTLELGDSALYLCASSSGATEQYFGPGTRLTVT.

V is TRBV29-1 and J is TRBJ2-1; D is uncertain. V shed 6 bases and J shed 2 bases, with 11 bases lying between them. Germline V gene lookup returns CDR1 SQVTM and CDR2 ANQGSEA. The CDR3 has 13 amino acids. The CDR3 sequence is CSVFTPAYNEQFF. In DNA form, the CDR3 reads TGCAGCGTCTTCACACCTGCCTACAATGAGCAGTTCTTC.

J is TRBJ1-4 and V is TRBV20-1; D uncertain. V was cut by 4 bases and J by 5 bases, with 11 bases left in between. This CDR3 has 13 amino acids. Germline CDR1 reads DFQATT; CDR2 reads SNEGSKA (reference sequence). Here the CDR3 DNA reads TGCAGTGCTATGGACGGAGGGAATGAAAAACTGTTTTTT. Translating gives CSAMDGGNEKLFF.

This chain joins TRBV12-3 or TRBV12-4 and TRBJ1-5; TRBD1 might be the D (6 bases). The CDR3 spans 16 residues. V lost 5 bases to trimming and J lost 1 base, with 15 bases between them. The CDR3 here is CASSGSGTPSNQPQHF. CDR3 coding DNA: TGTGCCAGCAGTGGTTCCGGGACACCGAGCAATCAGCCCCAGCATTTT.

The chain has TRBV29-1 and TRBJ2-2; no reliable D call. The CDR3 runs 12 residues. The germline CDR1 and CDR2 sequences are SQVTM and ANQGSEA. Trimming took off 6 bases at V and 0 bases at J, with 5 bases between the two ends. The CDR3: CSVWSNTGELFF. The CDR3 nucleotides read TGCAGCGTCTGGTCGAACACCGGGGAGCTGTTTTTT.

This chain joins TRBV11-2 and TRBJ2-5; 7 bases map to TRBD2. CDR1 and CDR2 from the germline V gene are SGHAT and FQNNGV. This CDR3 has 15 amino acids. Trimming at V came to 4 bases and at J to 5 bases, leaving 10 bases not matched to a gene. The CDR3 region is CASSSFGQGGETQYF. DNA of the CDR3: TGTGCCAGCAGCTCCTTTGGGCAGGGAGGGGAGACCCAGTACTTC.

The chain recombines TRBV20-1 with TRBJ2-7, with D perhaps matching TRBD1 or TRBD2 (6 bases each). This CDR3 region has 14 residues. Trimming stripped 0 bases from V and 3 bases from J, with 12 bases between. Germline V gene sequence: CDR1 DFQATT, CDR2 SNEGSKA (reference sequence). CDR3 residues: CSARDLGGGYEQYF. Here the CDR3 DNA reads TGCAGTGCTAGAGATCTGGGGGGCGGCTACGAGCAGTACTTC.

V is TRBV29-1 and J is TRBJ2-7, with a possible D match to TRBD1 (5 bases). Germline-derived CDR1 and CDR2 are SQVTM and ANQGSEA. The V end lost 3 bases, the J end lost 6 bases, and 21 bases lay between the germline ends. The CDR3 runs to 15 residues. The CDR3: CSVDKGPTPRSEQYF. CDR3 DNA: TGCAGCGTTGATAAGGGGCCTACCCCCAGGAGCGAGCAGTACTTC.

The chain has TRBV27 and TRBJ1-1; no clear D gene. V dropped 6 bases and J dropped 6 bases, with 14 bases sitting between them. CDR1 MNHEY and CDR2 SMNVEV come from the germline V gene (reference sequence). The CDR3 contains 13 residues. CDR3 DNA sequence: TGTGCCAGCAGAACTGACGTTTGGGCTGAAGCTTTCTTT. Residues: CASRTDVWAEAFF.

The chain has TRBV7-9 and TRBJ2-1; 9 bases fit TRBD2. Germline CDR1 SEHNR, CDR2 FQNEAQ (reference sequence). The CDR3 is made up of 16 amino acids. With 1 base clipped from V and 4 bases from J, the junction kept 5 bases outside the gene matches. The CDR3 bases are TGTGCCAGCAGCTTAGGGGCTAGCGGGACATACAATGAGCAGTTCTTC. Translation gives CASSLGASGTYNEQFF.

This sequence joins TRBV2 and TRBJ1-3; a possible D gene is TRBD1 (6 bases). The CDR3 extends over 13 amino acids. CDR1 is SNHLY and CDR2 is FYNNEI in the germline V gene. V was shortened by 4 bases and J by 2 bases, with 6 bases between the two germline ends. The DNA for the CDR3 is TGTGCCAGCAGTGGGGGGCCTGGAAACACCATATATTTT. Protein product: CASSGGPGNTIYF.